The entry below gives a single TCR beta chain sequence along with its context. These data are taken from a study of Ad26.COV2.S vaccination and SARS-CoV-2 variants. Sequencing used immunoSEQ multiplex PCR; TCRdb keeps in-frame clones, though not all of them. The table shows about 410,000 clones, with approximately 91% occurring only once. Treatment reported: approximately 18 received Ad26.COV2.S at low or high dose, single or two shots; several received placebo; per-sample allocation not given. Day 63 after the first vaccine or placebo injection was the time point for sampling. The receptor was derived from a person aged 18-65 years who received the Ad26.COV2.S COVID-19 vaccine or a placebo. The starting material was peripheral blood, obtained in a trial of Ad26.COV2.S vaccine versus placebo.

The CDR3 reads CAWSLGLRFGDEQFF. The CDR3 coding sequence is TGTGCCTGGAGCTTAGGGCTGCGGTTTGGCGATGAGCAGTTCTTC. This sequence joins TRBV30 and TRBJ2-1, with D unclear. The germline gives CDR1 GTSNPN, CDR2 SVGIG (reference sequence). The CDR3 has 15 residues. The V gene lost 3 bases and the J gene lost 8 bases, with 20 bases spanning the gap.